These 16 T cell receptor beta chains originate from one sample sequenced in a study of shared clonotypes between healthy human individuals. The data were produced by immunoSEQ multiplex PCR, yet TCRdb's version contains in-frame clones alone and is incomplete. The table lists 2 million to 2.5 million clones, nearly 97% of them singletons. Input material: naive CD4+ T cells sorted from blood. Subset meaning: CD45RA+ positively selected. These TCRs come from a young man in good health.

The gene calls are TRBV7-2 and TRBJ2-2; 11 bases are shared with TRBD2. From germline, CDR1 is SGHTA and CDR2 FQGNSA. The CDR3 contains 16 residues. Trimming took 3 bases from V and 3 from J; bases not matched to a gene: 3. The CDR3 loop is CASSFSGGADTGELFF. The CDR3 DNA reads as TGTGCCAGCAGCTTTAGCGGGGGGGCTGACACCGGGGAGCTGTTTTTT.

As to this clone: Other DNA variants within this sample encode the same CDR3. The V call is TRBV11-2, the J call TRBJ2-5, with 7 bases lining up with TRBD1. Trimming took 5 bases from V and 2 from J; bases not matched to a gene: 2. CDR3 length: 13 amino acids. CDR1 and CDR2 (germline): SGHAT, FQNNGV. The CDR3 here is CASSLGQQETQYF. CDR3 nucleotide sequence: TGTGCCAGCAGCCTGGGACAGCAAGAGACCCAGTACTTC.

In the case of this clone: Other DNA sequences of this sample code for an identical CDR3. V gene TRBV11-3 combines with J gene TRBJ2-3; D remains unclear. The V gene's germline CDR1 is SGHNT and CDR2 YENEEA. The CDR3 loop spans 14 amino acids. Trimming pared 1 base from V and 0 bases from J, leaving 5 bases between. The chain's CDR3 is CASSLGGSTDTQYF. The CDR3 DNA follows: TGTGCCAGCAGCTTAGGGGGTAGCACAGATACGCAGTATTTT.

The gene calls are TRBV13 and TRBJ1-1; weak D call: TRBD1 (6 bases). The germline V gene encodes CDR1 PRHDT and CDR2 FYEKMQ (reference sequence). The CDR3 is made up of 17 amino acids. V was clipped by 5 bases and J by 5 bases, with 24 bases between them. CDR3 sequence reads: CASSGGQAHIRRTEAFF. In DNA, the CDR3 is TGTGCCAGCAGCGGGGGGCAGGCTCACATCCGACGGACTGAAGCTTTCTTT.

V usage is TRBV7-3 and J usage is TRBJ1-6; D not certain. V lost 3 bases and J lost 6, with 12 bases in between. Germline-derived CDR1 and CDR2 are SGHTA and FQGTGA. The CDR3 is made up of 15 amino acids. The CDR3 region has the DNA TGTGCCAGCAGCTTCTCGACTGGGAGTAATTCACCCCTCCACTTT. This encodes CASSFSTGSNSPLHF. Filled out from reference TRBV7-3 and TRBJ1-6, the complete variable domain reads GAGVSQTPSNKVTEKGKYVELRCDPISGHTALYWYRQSLGQGPEFLIYFQGTGAADDSGLPNDRFFAVRPEGSVSTLKIQRTERGDSAVYLCASSFSTGSNSPLHFGNGTRLTVT.

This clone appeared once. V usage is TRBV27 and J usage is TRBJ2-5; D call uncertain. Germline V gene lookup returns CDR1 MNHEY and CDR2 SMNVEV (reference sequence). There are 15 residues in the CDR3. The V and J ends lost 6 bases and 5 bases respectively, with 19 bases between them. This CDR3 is CASSFSSLRVETQYF. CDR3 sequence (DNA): TGTGCCAGCAGCTTTTCGAGCCTTCGAGTGGAGACCCAGTACTTC.

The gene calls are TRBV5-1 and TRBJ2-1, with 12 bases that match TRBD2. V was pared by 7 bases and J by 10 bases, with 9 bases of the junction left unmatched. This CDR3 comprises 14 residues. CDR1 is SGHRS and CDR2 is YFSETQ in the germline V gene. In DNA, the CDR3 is TGCGCCAGCTGGTCCCCTAGCGGGAGGGGGGAGCAGTTCTTC. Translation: CASWSPSGRGEQFF.

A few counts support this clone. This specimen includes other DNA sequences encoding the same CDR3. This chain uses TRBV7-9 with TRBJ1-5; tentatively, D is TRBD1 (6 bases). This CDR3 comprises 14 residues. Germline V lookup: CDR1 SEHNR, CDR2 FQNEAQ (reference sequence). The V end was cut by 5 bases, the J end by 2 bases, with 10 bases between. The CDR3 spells CASSQQGGNQPQHF. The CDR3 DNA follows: TGTGCCAGCAGCCAACAGGGAGGCAATCAGCCCCAGCATTTT.

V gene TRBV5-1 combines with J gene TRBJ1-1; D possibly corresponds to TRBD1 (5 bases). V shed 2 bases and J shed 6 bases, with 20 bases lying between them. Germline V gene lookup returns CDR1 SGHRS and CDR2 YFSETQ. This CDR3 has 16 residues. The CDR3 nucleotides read TGCGCCAGCAGCTTATCCTCGGACTTGGGGCTCGCTGAAGCTTTCTTT. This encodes CASSLSSDLGLAEAFF.

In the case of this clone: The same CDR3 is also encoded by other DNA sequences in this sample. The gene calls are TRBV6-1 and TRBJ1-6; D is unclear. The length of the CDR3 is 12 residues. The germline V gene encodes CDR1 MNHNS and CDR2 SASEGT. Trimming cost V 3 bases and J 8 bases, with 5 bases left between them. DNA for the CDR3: TGTGCCAGCAGTGATTGGGATTCACCCCTCCACTTT. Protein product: CASSDWDSPLHF.

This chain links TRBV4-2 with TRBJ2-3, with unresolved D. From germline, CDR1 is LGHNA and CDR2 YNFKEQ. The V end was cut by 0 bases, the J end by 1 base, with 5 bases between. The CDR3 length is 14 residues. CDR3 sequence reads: CASSQETRTDTQYF. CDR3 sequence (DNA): TGTGCCAGCAGCCAAGAAACCCGCACAGATACGCAGTATTTT.

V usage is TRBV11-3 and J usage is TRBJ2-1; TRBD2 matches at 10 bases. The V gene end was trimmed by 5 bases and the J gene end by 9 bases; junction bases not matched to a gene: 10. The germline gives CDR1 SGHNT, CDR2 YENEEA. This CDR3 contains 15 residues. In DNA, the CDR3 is TGTGCCAGCAGCGATCTAGCGGGAGCTAGTAGTGAGCAGTTCTTC. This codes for CASSDLAGASSEQFF. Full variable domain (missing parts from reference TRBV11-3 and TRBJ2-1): EAGVVQSPRYKIIEKKQPVAFWCNPISGHNTLYWYLQNLGQGPELLIRYENEEAVDDSQLPKDRFSAERLKGVDSTLKIQPAELGDSAVYLCASSDLAGASSEQFFGPGTRLTVL.

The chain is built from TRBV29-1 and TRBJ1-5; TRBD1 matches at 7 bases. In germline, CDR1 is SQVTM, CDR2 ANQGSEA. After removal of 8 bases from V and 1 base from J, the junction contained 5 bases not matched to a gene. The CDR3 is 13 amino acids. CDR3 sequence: CSFQTGSNQPQHF. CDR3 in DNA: TGCAGCTTCCAGACAGGGAGCAATCAGCCCCAGCATTTT.

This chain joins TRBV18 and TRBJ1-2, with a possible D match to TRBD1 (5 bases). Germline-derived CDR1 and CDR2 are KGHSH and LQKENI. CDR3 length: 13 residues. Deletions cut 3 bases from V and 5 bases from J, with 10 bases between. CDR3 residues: CASSPRGDYGYTF. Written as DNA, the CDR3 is TGTGCCAGCTCACCGCGAGGGGATTATGGCTACACCTTC. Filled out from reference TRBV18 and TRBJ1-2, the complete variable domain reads NAGVMQNPRHLVRRRGQEARLRCSPMKGHSHVYWYRQLPEEGLKFMVYLQKENIIDESGMPKERFSAEFPKEGPSILRIQQVVRGDSAAYFCASSPRGDYGYTFGSGTRLTVV.

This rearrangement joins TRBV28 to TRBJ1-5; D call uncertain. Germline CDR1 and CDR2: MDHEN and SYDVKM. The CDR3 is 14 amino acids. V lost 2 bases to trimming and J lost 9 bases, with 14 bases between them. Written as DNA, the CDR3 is TGTGCCAGCAGTTTAGGAGGGTCGGATGGGCCCCAGCATTTT. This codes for CASSLGGSDGPQHF. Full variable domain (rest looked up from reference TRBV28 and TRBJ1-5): DVKVTQSSRYLVKRTGEKVFLECVQDMDHENMFWYRQDPGLGLRLIYFSYDVKMKEKGDIPEGYSVSREKKERFSLILESASTNQTSMYLCASSLGGSDGPQHFGDGTRLSIL.

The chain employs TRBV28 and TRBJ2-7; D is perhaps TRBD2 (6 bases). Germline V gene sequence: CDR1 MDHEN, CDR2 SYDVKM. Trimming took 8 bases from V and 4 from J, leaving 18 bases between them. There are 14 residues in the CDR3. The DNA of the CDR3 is TGTGCCAGCGCCGGGAGAGGTTCGGGTTACGAGCAGTACTTC. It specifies CASAGRGSGYEQYF.